These 25 T cell receptor beta chains originate from one sample sequenced in a study of blood T cell repertoires in COVID-19. Assay used: immunoSEQ multiplex PCR; TCRdb lists only in-frame clones, some missing. The sample lists roughly 29,000 clones; roughly 90% were seen once. Specimen: peripheral blood. The origin of the receptors is a human donor in a cohort sampled during active COVID-19.

The rearrangement uses TRBV10-2 and TRBJ1-5; 8 bases match TRBD1. This CDR3 region has 14 residues. V was clipped by 6 bases and J by 6 bases; unmatched bases: 7. CDR1 and CDR2 from the germline V gene are WSHSY and SAAADI. The CDR3 sequence is CASRDRAVGQPQHF. The CDR3 DNA is TGCGCCAGCAGGGACAGGGCCGTGGGTCAGCCCCAGCATTTT.

Here the CDR3 reads CASSQDSGGLYEQYF. In nucleotides, the CDR3 is TGTGCCAGCAGCCAAGATAGCGGGGGGCTATACGAGCAGTACTTC. The chain combines TRBV11-3 with TRBJ2-7; 10 bases map to TRBD2. The trim removed 5 bases at V and 4 bases at J, leaving 8 bases unmatched. CDR3 length: 15 residues. Germline-derived CDR1 and CDR2 are SGHNT and YENEEA.

Remarks on this clone: The sample carries other DNA sequences with the same CDR3. This chain uses TRBV6-8 with TRBJ2-2; 10 bases are shared with TRBD2. V dropped 0 bases and J dropped 5; count of bases not matched to a gene: 0. The CDR3 has 15 residues. Germline V gives CDR1 MNHGY, CDR2 SAAAGT. The CDR3 DNA reads as TGTGCCAGCAGTTACTCAGCGGGGGGGACCGGGGAGCTGTTTTTT. It codes for CASSYSAGGTGELFF.

This clone was observed a single time. The chain joins TRBV7-3 to TRBJ2-2, with D tentatively TRBD1 (5 bases). The CDR3 covers 16 residues. Germline CDR1 and CDR2: SGHTA and FQGTGA. Trimming took off 2 bases at V and 1 base at J, with 11 bases between the two ends. The DNA of the CDR3 is TGTGCCAGCAGCTTAGGCAGGGCCCAGAACACCGGGGAGCTGTTTTTT. Translation gives CASSLGRAQNTGELFF.

The chain combines TRBV27 with TRBJ2-5, with D possibly TRBD2 on 6 matching bases. Per the germline V gene, CDR1 is MNHEY and CDR2 is SMNVEV (reference sequence). The CDR3 loop spans 15 amino acids. V lost 2 bases and J 0 bases, leaving 10 bases between the germline ends. CDR3 loop: CASSLGRTYQETQYF. CDR3 in DNA: TGTGCCAGCAGTTTAGGGAGGACGTACCAAGAGACCCAGTACTTC.

This clone was found once. The rearrangement joins TRBV5-6 to TRBJ2-4; maybe TRBD2 (7 bases). Trimming left V 3 bases short and J 0 bases short, with 13 bases between. Germline CDR1 and CDR2: SGHDT and YYEEEE. There are 16 residues in the CDR3. CDR3 bases: TGTGCCAGCAGCTGGGGGGGCGCCACAGCCAAAAACATTCAGTACTTC. Its protein product is CASSWGGATAKNIQYF.

This rearrangement joins TRBV9 to TRBJ1-5, with D possibly being TRBD1 (6 bases). There are 15 residues in the CDR3. Trimming removed 3 bases at V and 1 base at J, with 11 bases between. CDR1 SGDLS and CDR2 YYNGEE come from the germline V gene. DNA of the CDR3: TGTGCCAGCAGCGAAGGGGGACGAAGCAATCAGCCCCAGCATTTT. Its translation: CASSEGGRSNQPQHF.

The chain combines TRBV6-1 with TRBJ2-1, with 11 bases matching TRBD2. Germline V gene lookup returns CDR1 MNHNS and CDR2 SASEGT. Trimming took 8 bases from V and 7 from J; bases not matched to a gene: 16. CDR3 length: 17 amino acids. CDR3 in amino acids: CASRGLAGATGGNEQFF. The CDR3 DNA is TGTGCCAGCCGTGGACTAGCGGGCGCCACTGGGGGGAATGAGCAGTTCTTC.

This clone came up once. The rearrangement links TRBV19 to TRBJ1-6, with 7 bases identical to TRBD1. V gave up 6 bases and J gave up 6 bases; unmatched junction bases: 8. The length of the CDR3 is 15 residues. Germline V gene lookup returns CDR1 LNHDA and CDR2 SQIVND (reference sequence). The CDR3 DNA is TGTGCCAGTAGCGTACAGGGGATCTTTAATTCACCCCTCCACTTT. Translating it yields CASSVQGIFNSPLHF.

J is TRBJ2-1 and V is TRBV2; 8 bases are shared with TRBD1. Trimming at V came to 6 bases and at J to 4 bases, leaving 14 bases not matched to a gene. CDR3 length: 17 amino acids. CDR1 is SNHLY, CDR2 FYNNEI, per germline. The CDR3 is CASSRLSTGEFYNEQFF. CDR3 bases: TGTGCCAGCAGCCGTCTATCGACAGGGGAGTTTTACAATGAGCAGTTCTTC. Together with reference TRBV2 and TRBJ2-1, the CDR3 gives the full variable domain: EPEVTQTPSHQVTQMGQEVILRCVPISNHLYFYWYRQILGQKVEFLVSFYNNEISEKSEIFDDQFSVERPDGSNFTLKIRSTKLEDSAMYFCASSRLSTGEFYNEQFFGPGTRLTVL.

The chain links TRBV7-2 to TRBJ2-7; 7 bases line up with TRBD1. This CDR3 has 17 residues. Losses at the gene ends were 0 bases for V and 2 bases for J; bases not matched to a gene: 10. The germline V gene has CDR1 SGHTA and CDR2 FQGNSA. This CDR3 reads CASSLAGRGSTPYEQYF. The CDR3 nucleotides are TGTGCCAGCAGCTTAGCGGGCAGGGGGTCAACCCCCTACGAGCAGTACTTC.

The V gene is TRBV2, the J gene TRBJ1-2; 8 bases are a match to TRBD1. The CDR3 is 14 residues long. V was pared by 5 bases and J by 2 bases, with 4 bases of the junction left unmatched. Germline V CDR1 and CDR2: SNHLY, FYNNEI. The CDR3 reads CASSSGGPNYGYTF. The CDR3 DNA is TGTGCCAGCAGTTCAGGGGGCCCCAACTATGGCTACACCTTC.

The V and J genes are TRBV5-1 and TRBJ1-3; no firm D call. Germline CDR1 is SGHRS and CDR2 is YFSETQ. This CDR3 has 14 residues. The V end was cut by 2 bases, the J end by 0 bases, with 6 bases between. CDR3 sequence (DNA): TGCGCCAGCAGCTTAGCGGACTCTGGAAACACCATATATTTT. It specifies CASSLADSGNTIYF. Full variable domain (missing parts from reference TRBV5-1 and TRBJ1-3): KAGVTQTPRYLIKTRGQQVTLSCSPISGHRSVSWYQQTPGQGLQFLFEYFSETQRNKGNFPGRFSGRQFSNSRSEMNVSTLELGDSALYLCASSLADSGNTIYFGEGSWLTVV.

This clone was picked up one time. The V call is TRBV5-1, the J call TRBJ2-3, with 13 bases aligning to TRBD2. The CDR3 spans 17 residues. Per germline, CDR1 SGHRS and CDR2 YFSETQ. V was pared by 1 base and J by 2 bases, with 4 bases of the junction left unmatched. CDR3 DNA sequence: TGCGCCAGCAGCTTGAGGGGGACTAGCGGGGACACAGATACGCAGTATTTT. Translating it yields CASSLRGTSGDTDTQYF.

The chain employs TRBV18 and TRBJ1-4, with TRBD1 identical over 8 bases. Germline V lookup: CDR1 KGHSH, CDR2 LQKENI. V was pared by 3 bases and J by 7 bases, with 4 bases of the junction left unmatched. This CDR3 spans 14 amino acids. The CDR3 DNA sequence: TGTGCCAGCTCACCTGGACAGGGTGGTGAAAAACTGTTTTTT. Protein sequence: CASSPGQGGEKLFF.

The V gene is TRBV3-1 (or the pseudogene TRBV3-2), the J gene TRBJ2-3; 12 positions match TRBD2. The V and J ends lost 4 bases and 7 bases, in that order; junction bases with no gene match: 9. Germline loops: CDR1 LGHDT, CDR2 YNNKEL (reference sequence). This CDR3 is built from 16 residues. CDR3 sequence: CASSPGLAGSPYTQYF. Here the CDR3 DNA reads TGTGCCAGCAGCCCCGGACTAGCGGGGAGCCCCTATACGCAGTATTTT.

The V and J genes are TRBV7-2 and TRBJ2-2, with a weak D call TRBD2 (6 bases). Trimming stripped 1 base from V and 5 bases from J, with 11 bases between. The CDR3 has 15 amino acids. The germline V gene encodes CDR1 SGHTA and CDR2 FQGNSA. CDR3 region: CASSLGAGWTGELFF. CDR3 sequence (DNA): TGTGCCAGCAGCTTAGGGGCGGGGTGGACCGGGGAGCTGTTTTTT. The full variable domain, with the rest looked up from reference TRBV7-2 and TRBJ2-2, is GAGVSQSPSNKVTEKGKDVELRCDPISGHTALYWYRQSLGQGLEFLIYFQGNSAPDKSGLPSDRFSAERTGGSVSTLTIQRTQQEDSAVYLCASSLGAGWTGELFFGEGSRLTVL.

The chain uses TRBV3-1 (or the pseudogene TRBV3-2) and TRBJ1-6; possibly TRBD1 for D (5 bases). This CDR3 has 15 amino acids. Germline V gene data show CDR1 as LGHDT and CDR2 as YNNKEL (reference sequence). Trimming removed 5 bases at V and 10 bases at J, with 18 bases between. The CDR3 loop reads CASSERWGGNSPLHF. The CDR3, as DNA: TGTGCCAGCAGCGAAAGGTGGGGGGGGAACTCACCCCTCCACTTT.

This clone has just one count. CDR3 sequence reads: CASSYEQGVREQYF. In DNA, the CDR3 is TGTGCCAGCAGTTACGAACAGGGAGTTAGGGAGCAGTACTTC. The V call is TRBV6-5, the J call TRBJ2-7, with D possibly being TRBD1 (6 bases). Germline CDR1 MNHEY, CDR2 SVGAGI. This CDR3 is 14 amino acids long. Trimming stripped 2 bases from V and 7 bases from J, with 15 bases between.

The chain employs TRBV9 and TRBJ1-2, with D tentatively TRBD1 (6 bases). Germline V gene data show CDR1 as SGDLS and CDR2 as YYNGEE. The CDR3 is 14 amino acids. V was shortened by 3 bases and J by 2 bases, with 11 bases between the two germline ends. The CDR3 loop is CASSAGTPNYGYTF. Here the CDR3 DNA reads TGTGCCAGCAGCGCCGGGACACCAAACTATGGCTACACCTTC. The whole variable domain, remainder taken from reference TRBV9 and TRBJ1-2, is DSGVTQTPKHLITATGQRVTLRCSPRSGDLSVYWYQQSLDQGLQFLIQYYNGEERAKGNILERFSAQQFPDLHSELNLSSLELGDSALYFCASSAGTPNYGYTFGSGTRLTVV.

The chain links TRBV5-1 to TRBJ2-1; 9 nucleotides agree with TRBD1. V lost 4 bases to trimming and J lost 6 bases; unmatched junction nucleotides: 11. This CDR3 is built from 16 residues. The germline gives CDR1 SGHRS, CDR2 YFSETQ. The CDR3 protein is CASSPWGQGVSNEQFF. The DNA of the CDR3 is TGCGCCAGCAGCCCGTGGGGACAGGGCGTAAGCAATGAGCAGTTCTTC.

About this clone itself: Germline and junction disagree at one end, which may indicate a read error. This chain uses TRBV18 with TRBJ2-7, with 7 bases matching TRBD1. Germline lookup yields CDR1 KGHSH and CDR2 LQKENI. CDR3 length equals 13 residues. The CDR3 reads CASSLYPDRAGDF. The CDR3 nucleotides read TGTGCCAGCTCACTCTACCCCGACAGGGCCGGAGACTTC.

The rearrangement joins TRBV27 to TRBJ2-1; D possibly corresponds to TRBD1 (5 bases). Germline V gene sequence: CDR1 MNHEY, CDR2 SMNVEV (reference sequence). With 10 bases removed from V and 5 bases from J, the gap between germline ends came to 9 bases. This CDR3 is built from 11 residues. CDR3 in amino acids: CATTAHNEQFF. The CDR3 bases are TGTGCCACGACAGCTCACAATGAGCAGTTCTTC.

The gene calls are TRBV18 and TRBJ1-2; TRBD1 might be the D (6 bases). V was clipped by 5 bases and J by 0 bases, with 13 bases between them. Germline V gives CDR1 KGHSH, CDR2 LQKENI. This CDR3 is built from 15 residues. DNA for the CDR3: TGTGCCAGCTCAGAATGGACAGCTCCTAACTATGGCTACACCTTC. This translates into CASSEWTAPNYGYTF.

The CDR3 loop is CSASPTNYGYTF. CDR3 sequence (DNA): TGCAGTGCTAGTCCCACTAACTATGGCTACACCTTC. The rearrangement links TRBV20-1 to TRBJ1-2; unclear D gene. V shed 3 bases and J shed 0 bases, with 5 bases lying between them. Germline loops: CDR1 DFQATT, CDR2 SNEGSKA (reference sequence). The CDR3 covers 12 residues.